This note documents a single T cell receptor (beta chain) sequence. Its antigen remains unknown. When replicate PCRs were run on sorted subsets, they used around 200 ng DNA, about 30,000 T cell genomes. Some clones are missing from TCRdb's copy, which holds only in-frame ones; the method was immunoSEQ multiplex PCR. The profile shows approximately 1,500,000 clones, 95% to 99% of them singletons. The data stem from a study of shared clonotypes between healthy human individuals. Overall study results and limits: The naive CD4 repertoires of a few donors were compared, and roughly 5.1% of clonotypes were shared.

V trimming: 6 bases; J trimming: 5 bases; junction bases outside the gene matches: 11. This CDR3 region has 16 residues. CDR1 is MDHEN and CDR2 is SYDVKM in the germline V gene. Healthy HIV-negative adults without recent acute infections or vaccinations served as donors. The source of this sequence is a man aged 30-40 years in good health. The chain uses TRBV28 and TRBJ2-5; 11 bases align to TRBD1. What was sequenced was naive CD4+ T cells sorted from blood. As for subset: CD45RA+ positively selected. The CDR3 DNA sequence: TGTGCCAGCAGCCAGACCCGGGACAGGGGGGGTGAGACCCAGTACTTC. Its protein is CASSQTRDRGGETQYF.